Detailed here is one T cell receptor (beta chain). As yet, its antigen is unknown. This sample was taken from a study of beta chain features in type 1 diabetes. Study background: Taken together, all samples contributed roughly 100 million examined sorted cells. Regarding the study as a whole: Reduced insertions and increased deletions marked VDJ junctions in type 1 diabetes patients. It was among patients, rather than healthy donors, that naive, central memory and Treg TCRB repertoires appeared more similar.

Sorting with CD45RO/CCR7/CD25/CD127/CD95/CD27 yielded naive, central memory, regulatory and stem-like memory CD4+ cells. V gave up 2 bases and J gave up 8 bases; unmatched junction bases: 9. The CDR3 is 15 residues long. Germline-derived CDR1 and CDR2 are MDHEN and SYDVKM. Since all of the isolated RNA was reverse transcribed, expressed TCRB transcripts were what got sequenced. Using immunoSEQ multiplex PCR, the repertoire was profiled, and TCRdb retains in-frame clones only, with some absent. Of some 900,000 clones listed, about a sixth are singletons. This chain links TRBV28 with TRBJ1-3; 7 positions agree with TRBD1. The source is a woman under 30 in good health. Source material: naive CD4+ T cells from blood. The CDR3 DNA reads TGTGCCAGCAGTTTAGAGTATACAGGGGAGGACACCATATATTTT. Protein sequence: CASSLEYTGEDTIYF.